Presented here are 9 T cell receptor beta chains from one specimen sequenced in a study of T cell responses to AZD1222 COVID-19 vaccine. Data came from immunoSEQ multiplex PCR; TCRdb stores just in-frame clones and leaves some out. The sample carries tens of thousands of clones, under 90% recorded once. The input for sequencing was peripheral blood, taken on day 0 of AZD1222 vaccination. The source of these receptors is an adult in good health.

The genes are TRBV5-1 and TRBJ1-1; no clear D. Trimming removed 0 bases from V and 1 base from J, with 7 bases in between. The CDR3 loop spans 14 amino acids. Germline loops: CDR1 SGHRS, CDR2 YFSETQ. CDR3 loop: CASSLARGNTEAFF. The CDR3, as DNA: TGCGCCAGCAGCTTGGCTCGGGGGAACACTGAAGCTTTCTTT.

The rearrangement uses TRBV9 and TRBJ2-1; 7 bases map to TRBD2. Unmatched junction bases numbered 8, after V lost 0 bases and J lost 5 bases. Per the germline V gene, CDR1 is SGDLS and CDR2 is YYNGEE. The CDR3 contains 16 residues. As DNA, the CDR3 is TGTGCCAGCAGCGTAGACAGCGGGGCCTTCGACAATGAGCAGTTCTTC. Protein: CASSVDSGAFDNEQFF. Full variable domain (missing parts from reference TRBV9 and TRBJ2-1): DSGVTQTPKHLITATGQRVTLRCSPRSGDLSVYWYQQSLDQGLQFLIQYYNGEERAKGNILERFSAQQFPDLHSELNLSSLELGDSALYFCASSVDSGAFDNEQFFGPGTRLTVL.

This clone was picked up one time. J is TRBJ2-3 and V is TRBV9, with 11 nucleotides matching TRBD2. CDR1 and CDR2 from the germline V gene are SGDLS and YYNGEE. V was clipped by 0 bases and J by 3 bases; unmatched bases: 3. The CDR3 is 16 residues long. CDR3 nucleotides: TGTGCCAGCAGCGTAGCGGCTAGCGGGAGGACAGATACGCAGTATTTT. The encoded protein is CASSVAASGRTDTQYF.

This clone was detected once. The chain joins TRBV18 to TRBJ2-6; D uncertain. CDR3 size: 16 residues. Germline V lookup: CDR1 KGHSH, CDR2 LQKENI. Trimming removed 1 base at V and 0 bases at J, with 7 bases between. The CDR3 DNA reads TGTGCCAGCTCACCACTGGAGTACTCTGGGGCCAACGTCCTGACTTTC. This encodes CASSPLEYSGANVLTF.

The V call is TRBV2, the J call TRBJ1-2; D not resolved. The germline V gene has CDR1 SNHLY and CDR2 FYNNEI. The CDR3 loop spans 15 amino acids. Trimming stripped 6 bases from V and 8 bases from J, with 22 bases between. The CDR3 loop reads CASSLRERWIGGYTF. In DNA form, the CDR3 reads TGTGCCAGCAGCCTTCGTGAACGTTGGATTGGAGGCTACACCTTC.

The V call is TRBV14, the J call TRBJ1-1; 9 bases align to TRBD1. The CDR3 has 15 amino acids. Per the germline V gene, CDR1 is SGHDN and CDR2 is FVKESK. The junction had 5 bases not matched to a gene; V was cut back by 4 bases and J by 2 bases. The DNA for the CDR3 is TGTGCCAGCAGCCCAAGGACAGGGGTTAACACTGAAGCTTTCTTT. Translating gives CASSPRTGVNTEAFF.

This clone occurred once. The J gene is TRBJ2-1, the V gene TRBV7-3; 11 positions agree with TRBD2. The CDR3 consists of 16 residues. In germline, CDR1 is SGHTA, CDR2 FQGTGA. V was pared by 5 bases and J by 4 bases, with 7 bases of the junction left unmatched. The CDR3 region is CASSPGVAGGYNEQFF. In nucleotides, the CDR3 is TGTGCCAGCAGCCCGGGGGTAGCGGGAGGGTACAATGAGCAGTTCTTC. The full variable domain, rest sourced from reference TRBV7-3 and TRBJ2-1, is GAGVSQTPSNKVTEKGKYVELRCDPISGHTALYWYRQSLGQGPEFLIYFQGTGAADDSGLPNDRFFAVRPEGSVSTLKIQRTERGDSAVYLCASSPGVAGGYNEQFFGPGTRLTVL.

J is TRBJ1-4 and V is TRBV18; a possible D gene is TRBD1 (6 bases). The CDR3 length is 14 residues. Trimming stripped 4 bases from V and 1 base from J, with 7 bases between. Germline loops: CDR1 KGHSH, CDR2 LQKENI. The CDR3 DNA reads TGTGCCAGCTCACGAGGGGGAACTAATGAAAAACTGTTTTTT. Residues: CASSRGGTNEKLFF.

This clone was counted a single time. The CDR3 sequence is CASSSGAEQYF. The CDR3, as DNA: TGCGCCAGCAGCTCCGGGGCCGAGCAGTACTTC. The rearrangement links TRBV10-2 to TRBJ2-7, with D perhaps matching TRBD1 or TRBD2 (5 bases each). The CDR3 covers 11 residues. The V end lost 6 bases, the J end lost 6 bases, and 9 bases lay between the germline ends. CDR1 is WSHSY, CDR2 SAAADI, per germline.